This T cell receptor beta chain was sequenced during a study of OX40 agonist ivuxolimab in advanced cancers. A history of autoimmune disease or systemic immunosuppression excluded patients. Germline values: CDR1 LNHDA, CDR2 SQIVND (reference sequence). The V and J ends lost 3 bases and 5 bases respectively, with 8 bases between them. This CDR3 spans 13 amino acids. The repertoire was sequenced with immunoSEQ multiplex PCR; TCRdb's copy has only in-frame clones and lacks some. The table shows approximately 56,000 clones, with 75% to 90% occurring only once. This receptor was taken from an adult with an advanced solid tumor such as melanoma, head and neck, liver or kidney cancer. The material sequenced was CD4+ or CD8+ T cells sorted from blood, taken in a trial of the OX40 agonist ivuxolimab. The rearrangement uses TRBV19 and TRBJ2-1, with unresolved D. CDR3 in DNA: TGTGCCAGTAGTATTAACACCGACAATGAGCAGTTCTTC. It is translated as CASSINTDNEQFF. Combining the CDR3 with reference TRBV19 and TRBJ2-1 gives the whole variable domain DGGITQSPKYLFRKEGQNVTLSCEQNLNHDAMYWYRQDPGQGLRLIYYSQIVNDFQKGDIAEGYSVSREKKESFPLTVTSAQKNPTAFYLCASSINTDNEQFFGPGTRLTVL.